This T cell receptor beta chain derives from a study of regulatory and conventional T cells in RAG deficiency. Worth noting for this clone: Its antigen is currently unknown.

Overall study findings and caveats: Shorter CDR3s in all patient subsets; >90% Treg-Tconv overlap in Omenn. Control T-cell subsets had markedly higher Shannon entropy and lower Simpson indices than RAG-deficient patients. Omenn syndrome and CID/AS patients had 80 to 100-fold fewer unique Treg TCR beta sequences, versus roughly 9.6-fold elsewhere. These Omenn syndrome Treg sorts may hold peripherally activated cells instead.

Germline V gene data show CDR1 as SGDLS and CDR2 as YYNGEE. This CDR3 comprises 16 residues. The trim removed 3 bases at V and 2 bases at J, leaving 11 bases unmatched. Profiled with immunoSEQ multiplex PCR; TCRdb holds only in-frame clones, not every one. The sample has 34,000 or so clones; 70% to 90% are singletons. Separately, the same data were catalogued under a study of regulatory T cells. As that study records: The primer mix had 52 TRBV and 13 TRBJ primers.

The chain recombines TRBV9 with TRBJ2-7; 7 bases match TRBD2. The material sequenced was CD8+ T cells sorted from blood. This TCR came from a human donor in good health. CDR3 coding DNA: TGTGCCAGCAGCGCCTCCCCCCGGCGGGAGCCCTACGAGCAGTACTTC. It codes for CASSASPRREPYEQYF.